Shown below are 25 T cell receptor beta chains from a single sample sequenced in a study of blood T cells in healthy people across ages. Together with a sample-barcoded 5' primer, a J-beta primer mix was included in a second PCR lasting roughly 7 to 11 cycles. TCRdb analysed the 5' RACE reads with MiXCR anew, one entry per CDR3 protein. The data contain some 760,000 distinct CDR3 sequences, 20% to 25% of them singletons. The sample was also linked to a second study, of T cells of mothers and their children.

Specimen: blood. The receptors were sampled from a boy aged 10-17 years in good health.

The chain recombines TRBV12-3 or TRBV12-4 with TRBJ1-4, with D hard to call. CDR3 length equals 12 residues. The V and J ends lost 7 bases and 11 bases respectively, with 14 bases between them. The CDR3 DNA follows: TGTGCCAGCACTTTTCCCGGAGGTAAACTGTTTTTT. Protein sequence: CASTFPGGKLFF.

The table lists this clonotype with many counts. The CDR3 is CASSFLGGNEQFF. CDR3 DNA: TGTGCCAGCAGCTTCCTTGGTGGCAATGAGCAGTTCTTC. The V call is TRBV7-9, the J call TRBJ2-1; D gene unclear. CDR3 length: 13 residues. Per the germline V gene, CDR1 is SEHNR and CDR2 is FQNEAQ (reference sequence). V was pared by 3 bases and J by 6 bases, with 9 bases between.

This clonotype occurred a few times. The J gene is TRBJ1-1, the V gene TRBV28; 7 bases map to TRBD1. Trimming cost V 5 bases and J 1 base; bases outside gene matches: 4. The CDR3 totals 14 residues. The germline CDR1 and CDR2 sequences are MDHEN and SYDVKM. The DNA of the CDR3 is TGTGCCAGCAGTACCCACAGGGGGAACACTGAAGCTTTCTTT. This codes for CASSTHRGNTEAFF.

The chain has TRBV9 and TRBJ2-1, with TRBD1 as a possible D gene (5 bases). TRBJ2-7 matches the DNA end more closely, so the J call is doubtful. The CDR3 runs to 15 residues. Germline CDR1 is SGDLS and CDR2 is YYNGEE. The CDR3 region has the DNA TGTGCCAGCAGCGTAGGAGGTGGGGCAGGCTACGAGCAGTACTTC. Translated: CASSVGGGAGYEQYF.

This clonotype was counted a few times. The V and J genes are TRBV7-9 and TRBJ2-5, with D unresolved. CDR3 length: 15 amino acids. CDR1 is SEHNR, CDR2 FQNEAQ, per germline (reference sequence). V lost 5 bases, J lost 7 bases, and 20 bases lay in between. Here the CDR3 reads CASSADMVTWRTQYF. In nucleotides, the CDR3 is TGTGCCAGCAGCGCAGACATGGTTACATGGCGGACCCAGTACTTC.

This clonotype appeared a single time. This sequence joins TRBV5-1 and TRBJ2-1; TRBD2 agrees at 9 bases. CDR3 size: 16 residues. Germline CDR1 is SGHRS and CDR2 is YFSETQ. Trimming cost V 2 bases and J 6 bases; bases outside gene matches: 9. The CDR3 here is CASSFLAGSESNEQFF. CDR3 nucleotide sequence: TGCGCCAGCAGCTTCCTAGCGGGGTCGGAGAGCAATGAGCAGTTCTTC.

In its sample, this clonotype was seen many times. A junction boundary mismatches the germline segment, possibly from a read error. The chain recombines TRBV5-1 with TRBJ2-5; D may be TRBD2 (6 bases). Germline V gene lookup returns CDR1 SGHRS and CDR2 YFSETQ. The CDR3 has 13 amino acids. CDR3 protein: CASSLEGLETQYF. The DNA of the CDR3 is TGTGCCAGCAGCTTGGAGGGGTTAGAGACCCAGTACTTC.

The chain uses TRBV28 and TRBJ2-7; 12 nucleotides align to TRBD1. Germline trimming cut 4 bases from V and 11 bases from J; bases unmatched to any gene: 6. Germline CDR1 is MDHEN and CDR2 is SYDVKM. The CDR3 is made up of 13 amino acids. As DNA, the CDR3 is TGTGCCAGCAGTTCGGGACAGGGGGCGAGGGAGTACTTC. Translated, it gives CASSSGQGAREYF.

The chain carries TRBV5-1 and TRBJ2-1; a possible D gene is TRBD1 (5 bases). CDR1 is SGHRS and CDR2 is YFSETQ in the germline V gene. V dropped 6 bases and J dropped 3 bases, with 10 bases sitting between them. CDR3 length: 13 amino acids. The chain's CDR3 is CASKSDIYNEQFF. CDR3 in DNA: TGCGCCAGCAAGTCGGACATCTACAATGAGCAGTTCTTC.

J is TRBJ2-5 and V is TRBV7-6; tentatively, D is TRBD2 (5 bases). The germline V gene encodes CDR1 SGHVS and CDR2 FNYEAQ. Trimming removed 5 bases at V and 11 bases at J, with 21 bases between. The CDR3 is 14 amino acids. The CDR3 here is CASSPSGALGEQYF. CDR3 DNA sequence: TGTGCCAGCAGCCCGAGCGGAGCGCTCGGGGAGCAGTACTTC.

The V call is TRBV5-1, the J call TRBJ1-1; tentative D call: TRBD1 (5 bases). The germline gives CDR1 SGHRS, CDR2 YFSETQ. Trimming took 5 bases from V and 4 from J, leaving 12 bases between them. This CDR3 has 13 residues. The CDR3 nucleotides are TGCGCCAGCAGGTTCGATGGGGGCACTGAAGCTTTCTTT. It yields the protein CASRFDGGTEAFF.

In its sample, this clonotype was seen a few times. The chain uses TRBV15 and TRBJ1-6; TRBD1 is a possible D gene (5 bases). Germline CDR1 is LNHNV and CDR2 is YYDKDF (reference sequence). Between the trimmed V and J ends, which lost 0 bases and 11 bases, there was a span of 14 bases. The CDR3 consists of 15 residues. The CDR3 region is CATSRDRDGRTPLHF. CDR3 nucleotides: TGTGCCACCAGCAGAGATAGGGACGGACGAACACCCCTCCACTTT.

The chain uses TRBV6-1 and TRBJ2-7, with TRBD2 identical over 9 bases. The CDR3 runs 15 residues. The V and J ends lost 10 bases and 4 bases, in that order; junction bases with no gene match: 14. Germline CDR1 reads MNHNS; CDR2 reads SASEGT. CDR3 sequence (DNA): TGTGCCACCCAACCCTTAGCGGGAGTGCGGTACGAGCAGTACTTC. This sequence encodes CATQPLAGVRYEQYF.

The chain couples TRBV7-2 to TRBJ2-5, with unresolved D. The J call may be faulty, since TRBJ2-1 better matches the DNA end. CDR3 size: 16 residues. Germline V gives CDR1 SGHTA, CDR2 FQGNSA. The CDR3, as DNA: TGTGCCAGCAGCTTATTGGCAACCACCTCCATCAATGAGCAGTTCTTC. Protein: CASSLLATTSINEQFF.

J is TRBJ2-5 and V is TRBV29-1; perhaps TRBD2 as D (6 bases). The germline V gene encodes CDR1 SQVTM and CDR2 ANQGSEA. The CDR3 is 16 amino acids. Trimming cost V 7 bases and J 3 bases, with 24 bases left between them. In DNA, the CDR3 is TGCAGCGCCAACCTCGGGAGCGAGGGGCACGAAGAGACCCAGTACTTC. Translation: CSANLGSEGHEETQYF.

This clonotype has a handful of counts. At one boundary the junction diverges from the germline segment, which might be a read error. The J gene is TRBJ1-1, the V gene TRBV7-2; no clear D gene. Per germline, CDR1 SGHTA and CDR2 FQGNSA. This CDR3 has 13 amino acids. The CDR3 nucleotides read TGTGCCGGCAGACGGAGCATGAACACTGAAGCTTTCTTT. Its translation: CAGRRSMNTEAFF.

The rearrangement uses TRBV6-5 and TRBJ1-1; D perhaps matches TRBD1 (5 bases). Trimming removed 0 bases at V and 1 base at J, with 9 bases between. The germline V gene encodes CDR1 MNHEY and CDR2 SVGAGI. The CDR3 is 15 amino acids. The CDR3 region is CASSYSMQGNTEAFF. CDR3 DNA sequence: TGTGCCAGCAGTTACTCGATGCAGGGGAACACTGAAGCTTTCTTT.

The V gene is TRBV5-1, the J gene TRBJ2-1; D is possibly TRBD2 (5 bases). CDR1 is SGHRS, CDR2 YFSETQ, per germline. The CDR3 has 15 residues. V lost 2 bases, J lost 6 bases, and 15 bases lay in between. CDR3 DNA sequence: TGCGCCAGCAGCTTTCGGACTCCGACCCCCAATGAGCAGTTCTTC. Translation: CASSFRTPTPNEQFF.

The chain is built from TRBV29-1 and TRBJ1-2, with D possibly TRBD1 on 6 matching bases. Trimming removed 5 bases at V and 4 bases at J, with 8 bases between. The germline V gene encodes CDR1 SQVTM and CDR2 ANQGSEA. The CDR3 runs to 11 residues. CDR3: CSVWGAYGYTF. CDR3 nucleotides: TGCAGCGTTTGGGGGGCCTATGGCTACACCTTC.

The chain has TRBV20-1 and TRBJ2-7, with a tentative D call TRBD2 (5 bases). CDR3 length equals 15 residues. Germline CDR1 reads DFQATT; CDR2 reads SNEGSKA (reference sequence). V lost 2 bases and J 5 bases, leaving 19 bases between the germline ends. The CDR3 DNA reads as TGCAGTGCTAGATCCTATAAAACGGGGTTGGACGAGCAGTACTTC. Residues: CSARSYKTGLDEQYF.

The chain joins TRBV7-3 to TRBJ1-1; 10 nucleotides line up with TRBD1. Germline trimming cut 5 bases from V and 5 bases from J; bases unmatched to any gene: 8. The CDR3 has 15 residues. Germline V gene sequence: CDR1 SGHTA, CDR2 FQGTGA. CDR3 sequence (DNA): TGTGCCAGCAGCCCCAATTCGGACAGGGGGACTGAAGCTTTCTTT. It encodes CASSPNSDRGTEAFF.

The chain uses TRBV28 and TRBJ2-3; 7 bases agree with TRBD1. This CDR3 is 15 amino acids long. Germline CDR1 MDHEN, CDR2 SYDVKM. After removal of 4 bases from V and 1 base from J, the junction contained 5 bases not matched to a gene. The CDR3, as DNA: TGTGCCAGCAGTTCCCAGGGGGTCCGCACAGATACGCAGTATTTT. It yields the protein CASSSQGVRTDTQYF.

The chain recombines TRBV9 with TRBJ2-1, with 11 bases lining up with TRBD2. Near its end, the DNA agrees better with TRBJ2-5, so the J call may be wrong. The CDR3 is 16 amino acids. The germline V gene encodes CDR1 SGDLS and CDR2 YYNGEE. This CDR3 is CASSVGSSGGRETQYF. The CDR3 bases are TGTGCCAGCAGCGTAGGCTCTAGCGGGGGGCGAGAGACCCAGTACTTC.

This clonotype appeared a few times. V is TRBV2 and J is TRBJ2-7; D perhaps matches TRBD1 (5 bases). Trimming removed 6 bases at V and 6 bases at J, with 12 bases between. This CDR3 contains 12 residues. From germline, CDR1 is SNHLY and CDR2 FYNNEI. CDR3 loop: CASSLNRLEQYF. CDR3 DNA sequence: TGTGCCAGCAGCTTAAACAGGCTCGAGCAGTACTTC.

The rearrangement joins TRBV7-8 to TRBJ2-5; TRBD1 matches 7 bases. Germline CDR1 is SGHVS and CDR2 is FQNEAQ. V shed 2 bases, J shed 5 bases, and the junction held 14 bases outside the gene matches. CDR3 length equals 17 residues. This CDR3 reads CASSLIVGTVEEETQYF. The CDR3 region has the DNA TGTGCCAGCAGCTTAATAGTCGGGACAGTGGAGGAGGAGACCCAGTACTTC. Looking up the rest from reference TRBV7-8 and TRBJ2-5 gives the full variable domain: GAGVSQSPRYKVAKRGQDVALRCDPISGHVSLFWYQQALGQGPEFLTYFQNEAQLDKSGLPSDRFFAERPEGSVSTLKIQRTQQEDSAVYLCASSLIVGTVEEETQYFGPGTRLLVL.